Listed below are T cell receptor beta chains from one sample, sequenced in a study of post-analysis software for immune sequencing data. From the PCR reads, TCRdb called clonotypes with MiXCR, one entry per CDR3 protein. The repertoire holds hundreds of thousands of distinct CDR3 sequences, with 25% to 30% as singletons. Sample: blood. These TCRs come from a girl aged 10-17 years with multiple sclerosis. The CDR3 runs from the conserved cysteine through the conserved F or W. D genes are given only for firm matches. The size field is filled for only some rows; it gives once, few, many or a size class.

d_gene	abundance	v_gene	j_gene	CDR3aa	CDR3nt
TRBD1	many	TRBV29-1	TRBJ2-3	CSVGQGPTDTQYF	TGCAGCGTGGGACAGGGGCCCACAGATACGCAGTATTTT
.	.	TRBV5-1	TRBJ2-5	CASSLDGRRETQYF	TGCGCCAGCAGCTTGGACGGGCGACGGGAGACCCAGTACTTC
TRBD2	few	TRBV6-2/TRBV6-3	TRBJ2-7	CASSYYAAGGPRYEQYF	TGTGCCAGCAGTTATTATGCGGCGGGAGGGCCTCGGTACGAGCAGTACTTC
.	few	TRBV7-2	TRBJ1-4	CASSLVGSQTTTNEKLFF	TGTGCCAGCAGCCTAGTGGGCTCCCAGACAACAACTAATGAAAAACTGTTTTTT
TRBD2	.	TRBV7-2	TRBJ2-7	CASSWGGREMEQYF	TGTGCCAGCAGCTGGGGCGGGAGGGAGATGGAGCAGTACTTC
.	.	TRBV6-4	TRBJ1-1	CASSDSQGTTEAFF	TGTGCCAGCAGTGACAGTCAGGGTACCACTGAAGCTTTCTTT
.	few	TRBV29-1	TRBJ2-3	CEAAGGDTQYF	TGCGAGGCGGCAGGAGGGGATACGCAGTATTTT
.	.	TRBV5-1	TRBJ2-1	CASSLEGTPPTEQFF	TGCGCCAGCAGCTTGGAAGGGACCCCGCCGACTGAGCAGTTCTTC
.	many	TRBV7-9	TRBJ2-1	CASSLAGTYNEQFF	TGTGCCAGCAGCTTAGCTGGGACCTACAATGAGCAGTTCTTC
TRBD2	few	TRBV20-1	TRBJ2-3	CSADLRLASTDTQYF	TGCAGTGCTGATTTACGACTAGCGAGCACAGATACGCAGTATTTT
.	many	TRBV20-1	TRBJ2-5	CSALPNGEQETQYF	TGCAGTGCTCTCCCTAACGGCGAACAAGAGACCCAGTACTTC
TRBD1	.	TRBV20-1	TRBJ1-1	CSADGGFPYAGGEAFF	TGCAGTGCTGATGGGGGGTTCCCATACGCAGGGGGTGAAGCTTTCTTT
TRBD1	few	TRBV27	TRBJ1-1	CASSFSGQKAFF	TGTGCCAGCAGTTTCTCGGGACAGAAAGCTTTCTTT
.	.	TRBV6-2/TRBV6-3	TRBJ1-2	CASSYSPGIHGYTF	TGTGCCAGCAGTTACTCCCCAGGGATCCATGGCTACACCTTC
TRBD2	few	TRBV20-1	TRBJ2-1	CSARLAGSYNEQFF	TGCAGTGCACGACTAGCGGGCTCCTACAATGAGCAGTTCTTC